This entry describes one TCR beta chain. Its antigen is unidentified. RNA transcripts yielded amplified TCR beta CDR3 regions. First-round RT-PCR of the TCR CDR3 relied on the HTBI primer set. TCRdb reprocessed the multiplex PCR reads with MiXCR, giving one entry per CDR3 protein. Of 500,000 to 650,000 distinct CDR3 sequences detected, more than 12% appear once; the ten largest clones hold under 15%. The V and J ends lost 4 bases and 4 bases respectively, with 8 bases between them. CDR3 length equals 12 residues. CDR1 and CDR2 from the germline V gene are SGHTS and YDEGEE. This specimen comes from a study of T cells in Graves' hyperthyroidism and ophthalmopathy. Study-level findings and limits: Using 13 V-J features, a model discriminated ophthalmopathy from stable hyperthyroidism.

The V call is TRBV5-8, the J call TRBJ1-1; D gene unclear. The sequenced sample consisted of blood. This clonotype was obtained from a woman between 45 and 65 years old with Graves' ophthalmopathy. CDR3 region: CASSGSGTEAFF. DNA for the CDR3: TGTGCCAGCAGCGGGTCGGGCACTGAAGCTTTCTTT.